A single sample is the source of the 25 T cell receptor beta chains below, sequenced in a study of neurological immune-mediated disorders. TCRdb analysed the 5' RACE reads with MiXCR anew, one entry per CDR3 protein. Of under 70,000 distinct CDR3 sequences in the sample, roughly 3.3% were seen once. Sequenced sample: PBMCs. Receptor source: a woman in her 30s with multiple sclerosis.

There are many counts of this clonotype. V is TRBV10-3 and J is TRBJ2-2, with 7 bases aligning to TRBD1. The germline gives CDR1 ENHRY, CDR2 SYGVKD. V gave up 8 bases and J gave up 0 bases; unmatched junction bases: 3. The CDR3 length is 14 residues. In nucleotides, the CDR3 is TGTGCCATCCGACAGGGTCCGAACACCGGGGAGCTGTTTTTT. The encoded protein is CAIRQGPNTGELFF.

This clonotype appeared many times. V is TRBV7-2 and J is TRBJ2-7; TRBD1 aligns across 9 bases. The CDR3 loop spans 14 amino acids. In germline, CDR1 is SGHTA, CDR2 FQGNSA. V was pared by 6 bases and J by 2 bases, with 5 bases of the junction left unmatched. The CDR3 here is CASRRDRVAYEQYF. The CDR3 DNA follows: TGTGCCAGCAGGCGGGACAGGGTCGCCTACGAGCAGTACTTC.

This clonotype was seen ten or more times. The genes are TRBV6-6 and TRBJ2-7; no clear D. The CDR3 extends over 14 amino acids. V shed 0 bases and J shed 2 bases, with 8 bases lying between them. The V gene's germline CDR1 is MNHNY and CDR2 SVGAGI (reference sequence). The CDR3 DNA follows: TGTGCCAGCAGTTACTCCAGTGGACCCTACGAGCAGTACTTC. Translating gives CASSYSSGPYEQYF.

This clonotype was detected ten times or more. The V gene is TRBV12-3 or TRBV12-4, the J gene TRBJ2-1; no definite D call. V shed 1 base and J shed 9 bases, with 7 bases lying between them. This CDR3 region has 12 residues. The CDR3 region has the DNA TGTGCCAGCAGTTTAGGTCGGAGTGAGCAGTTCTTC. Protein: CASSLGRSEQFF.

The chain employs TRBV6-1 and TRBJ2-3; 7 bases are shared with TRBD2. Germline CDR1 and CDR2: MNHNS and SASEGT. The CDR3 covers 17 residues. Trimming removed 3 bases from V and 0 bases from J; junction bases left unmatched: 9. CDR3 sequence (DNA): TGTGCCAGCAGTGAGGTACAAGCGGGACTGAGCACAGATACGCAGTATTTT. Its protein product is CASSEVQAGLSTDTQYF.

This clonotype was observed many times. V is TRBV10-3 and J is TRBJ2-3; weak D call: TRBD2 (5 bases). Deletions cut 6 bases from V and 5 bases from J, with 21 bases between. The CDR3 runs 16 residues. CDR1 is ENHRY and CDR2 is SYGVKD in the germline V gene. The CDR3 loop reads CAIRTSLAPSLDTQYF. The CDR3 DNA sequence: TGTGCCATCAGAACTAGTCTGGCCCCCAGTCTAGATACGCAGTATTTT.

This clonotype was counted many times. A junction boundary mismatches the germline segment, possibly from a read error. This chain links TRBV4-1 with TRBJ1-6, with D perhaps matching TRBD1 (5 bases). Germline V lookup: CDR1 MGHRA, CDR2 YSYEKL. This CDR3 region has 20 residues. The CDR3, as DNA: TGCGCCAGCAGCCAAGATACTACGGGACGGGGAGGCTCCTATAATTCACCCCTCAACTTT. Protein: CASSQDTTGRGGSYNSPLNF.

The sample holds many counts of this clonotype. The gene calls are TRBV20-1 and TRBJ1-1; TRBD1 is a possible D gene (6 bases). V was pared by 6 bases and J by 1 base, with 15 bases between. This CDR3 is built from 14 residues. Per the germline V gene, CDR1 is DFQATT and CDR2 is SNEGSKA (reference sequence). Written as DNA, the CDR3 is TGCAGTGCGCCCCGACAGGTACCGAACACTGAAGCTTTCTTT. This sequence encodes CSAPRQVPNTEAFF.

This clonotype was seen many times. The chain links TRBV4-1 to TRBJ1-1, with D uncertain. Looked up from germline, CDR1 is MGHRA and CDR2 is YSYEKL. This CDR3 contains 12 residues. Between the trimmed V and J ends, which lost 2 bases and 3 bases, there was a span of 4 bases. CDR3 in amino acids: CASSQQDTEAFF. The CDR3 nucleotides are TGCGCCAGCAGCCAACAAGACACTGAAGCTTTCTTT.

This clonotype was observed many times. This chain uses TRBV24-1 with TRBJ2-1; the D gene is possibly TRBD2 (7 bases). The CDR3 is 14 residues long. Germline assignment: CDR1 KGHDR and CDR2 SFDVKD. V lost 4 bases, J lost 9 bases, and 15 bases lay in between. CDR3 DNA sequence: TGTGCCACCAGTGAACGGGGGGCGAGCTCTGAGCAGTTCTTC. This codes for CATSERGASSEQFF.

This clonotype was found many times. V and J are TRBV20-1 and TRBJ2-7; 9 positions match TRBD1. CDR1 and CDR2 from the germline V gene are DFQATT and SNEGSKA (reference sequence). V shed 7 bases, J shed 2 bases, and the junction held 6 bases outside the gene matches. CDR3 length: 13 amino acids. The CDR3 reads CSGPGQGTYEQYF. The CDR3 DNA is TGCAGTGGTCCGGGACAGGGCACCTACGAGCAGTACTTC.

This clonotype was recorded many times. V is TRBV20-1 and J is TRBJ2-1; D ambiguous. This CDR3 has 11 residues. CDR1 and CDR2 from the germline V gene are DFQATT and SNEGSKA (reference sequence). V was clipped by 3 bases and J by 3 bases, with 3 bases between them. CDR3 sequence (DNA): TGCAGTGCTAGTGTCTACAATGAGCAGTTCTTC. Protein sequence: CSASVYNEQFF.

V and J are TRBV7-8 and TRBJ2-7; 11 bases map to TRBD2. This CDR3 contains 15 residues. Germline trimming cut 5 bases from V and 7 bases from J; bases unmatched to any gene: 10. The germline gives CDR1 SGHVS, CDR2 FQNEAQ. In DNA, the CDR3 is TGTGCCAGCAGCGAGGAATTAGCGGGAGGGCGGGAGCAGTACTTC. This codes for CASSEELAGGREQYF.

The CDR3 sequence is CASSPTTGRGRDTQYF. The CDR3 nucleotides are TGCGCCAGCAGCCCTACTACAGGGCGCGGGCGAGATACGCAGTATTTT. The chain combines TRBV5-1 with TRBJ2-3, with D perhaps matching TRBD1 (6 bases). Germline V lookup: CDR1 SGHRS, CDR2 YFSETQ. Trimming pared 4 bases from V and 5 bases from J, leaving 20 bases between. The CDR3 runs to 16 residues. Full variable domain (remainder filled in from reference TRBV5-1 and TRBJ2-3): KAGVTQTPRYLIKTRGQQVTLSCSPISGHRSVSWYQQTPGQGLQFLFEYFSETQRNKGNFPGRFSGRQFSNSRSEMNVSTLELGDSALYLCASSPTTGRGRDTQYFGPGTRLTVL.

This clonotype was observed a few times. In nucleotides, the CDR3 is TGTGCCAGCAGTGAAGACAGGGAAAAAGAGACCCAGTACTTC. Its protein is CASSEDREKETQYF. The chain links TRBV2 to TRBJ2-5, with D perhaps matching TRBD1 (6 bases). The CDR3 totals 14 residues. Between the trimmed V and J ends, which lost 1 base and 3 bases, there was a span of 9 bases. In germline, CDR1 is SNHLY, CDR2 FYNNEI.

This clonotype was seen many times. The genes are TRBV6-5 and TRBJ2-1, with a tentative D call TRBD2 (6 bases). Germline assignment: CDR1 MNHEY and CDR2 SVGAGI. The V gene lost 3 bases and the J gene lost 4 bases, with 13 bases spanning the gap. The CDR3 consists of 15 residues. The CDR3 DNA reads TGTGCCAGCAGTTATCTCGCGGGGCGATACAATGAGCAGTTCTTC. This codes for CASSYLAGRYNEQFF.

This clonotype was picked up many times. The chain is built from TRBV10-3 and TRBJ2-7, with TRBD1 as a possible D gene (5 bases). The CDR3 loop spans 14 amino acids. V was clipped by 2 bases and J by 2 bases, with 10 bases between them. The germline V gene has CDR1 ENHRY and CDR2 SYGVKD. This CDR3 reads CAISEQGNTYEQYF. CDR3 nucleotide sequence: TGTGCCATCAGTGAGCAGGGTAATACCTACGAGCAGTACTTC.

This clonotype came up many times. The chain combines TRBV5-1 with TRBJ2-1, with 7 nucleotides matching TRBD1. Looked up from germline, CDR1 is SGHRS and CDR2 is YFSETQ. V lost 2 bases, J lost 7 bases, and 12 bases stayed unmatched. The CDR3 sequence is 16 residues long. CDR3 sequence reads: CASSFTGDFSLNEQFF. CDR3 bases: TGCGCCAGCAGCTTCACAGGGGATTTCTCCCTAAATGAGCAGTTCTTC.

This clonotype was detected a few times. This sequence joins TRBV3-1 and TRBJ2-1, with a tentative D call TRBD2 (6 bases). With 3 bases removed from V and 9 bases from J, the gap between germline ends came to 12 bases. Germline V gives CDR1 LGHDT, CDR2 YNNKEL (reference sequence). This CDR3 comprises 13 residues. CDR3: CASSHAAGTEQFF. CDR3 nucleotide sequence: TGTGCCAGCAGCCACGCTGCGGGGACTGAGCAGTTCTTC.

There are a few counts of this clonotype. This may stem from a read error, because a much larger clone lies one nucleotide away. V and J are TRBV5-6 and TRBJ2-1; D is perhaps TRBD2 (7 bases). Germline CDR1 reads SGHDT; CDR2 reads YYEEEE. Between the trimmed V and J ends, which lost 3 bases and 7 bases, there was a span of 17 bases. This CDR3 is built from 15 residues. The CDR3 sequence is CASSSRTRGGNEQFF. CDR3 DNA: TGTGCCAGCAGCTCCAGGACTAGAGGGGGGAATGAGCAGTTCTTC.

This clonotype was picked up many times. The V and J genes are TRBV7-2 and TRBJ2-1; 9 nucleotides match TRBD2. The CDR3 has 13 residues. Losses at the gene ends were 5 bases for V and 16 bases for J; bases not matched to a gene: 12. CDR1 and CDR2 (germline): SGHTA, FQGNSA. The DNA for the CDR3 is TGTGCCAGCAGCCTGTTGCGCGGGGGGGCGTCCTTCTTC. Residues: CASSLLRGGASFF.

In its sample, this clonotype was seen many times. The J gene is TRBJ2-7, the V gene TRBV27; 11 bases line up with TRBD1. Trimming took 6 bases from V and 5 from J; bases not matched to a gene: 12. Germline-derived CDR1 and CDR2 are MNHEY and SMNVEV (reference sequence). This CDR3 contains 16 residues. For the CDR3, the DNA is TGTGCCAGCAGCCCGGGTCCGGGACAGGGGGTCCACGAGCAGTACTTC. It translates to CASSPGPGQGVHEQYF.

This clonotype has at least ten counts. One end of the junction fails to match germline, which may point to a read error. As DNA, the CDR3 is TGTGCCAGCAGTATCCACCGGGACAGGGGTACTGGCACCCTCAACTTT. Its protein is CASSIHRDRGTGTLNF. This chain connects TRBV27 to TRBJ1-6; 10 bases agree with TRBD1. The CDR3 is 16 amino acids. The germline V gene has CDR1 MNHEY and CDR2 SMNVEV (reference sequence).

This clonotype was counted ten times or more. The chain carries TRBV5-5 and TRBJ1-5, with TRBD1 identical over 7 bases. The CDR3 extends over 15 amino acids. From germline, CDR1 is SGHKS and CDR2 YYEKEE (reference sequence). The ends lost 0 bases at V and 5 bases at J; junction bases unmatched: 5. CDR3 residues: CASSLGRDSYQPQHF. DNA of the CDR3: TGTGCCAGCAGCTTGGGGCGGGACAGCTATCAGCCCCAGCATTTT.

This clonotype was found many times. The rearrangement joins TRBV27 to TRBJ2-5, with TRBD2 identical over 10 bases. Trimming cost V 4 bases and J 1 base; bases outside gene matches: 6. This CDR3 comprises 16 residues. From germline, CDR1 is MNHEY and CDR2 SMNVEV (reference sequence). CDR3 sequence (DNA): TGTGCCAGCAGTTCCAGACTAGCGGGCCCCCAAGAGACCCAGTACTTC. Protein: CASSSRLAGPQETQYF.